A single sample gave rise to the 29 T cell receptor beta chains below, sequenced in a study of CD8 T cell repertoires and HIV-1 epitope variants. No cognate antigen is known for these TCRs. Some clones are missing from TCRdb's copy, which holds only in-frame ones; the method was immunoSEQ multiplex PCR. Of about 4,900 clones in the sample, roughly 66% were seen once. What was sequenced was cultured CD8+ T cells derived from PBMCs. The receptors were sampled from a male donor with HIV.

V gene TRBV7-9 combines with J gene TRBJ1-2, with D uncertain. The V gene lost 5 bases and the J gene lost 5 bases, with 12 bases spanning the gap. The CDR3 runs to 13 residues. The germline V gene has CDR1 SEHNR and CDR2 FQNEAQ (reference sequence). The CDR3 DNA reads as TGTGCCAGCAGCCATCACCGGGGTTATGGCTACACCTTC. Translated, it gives CASSHHRGYGYTF.

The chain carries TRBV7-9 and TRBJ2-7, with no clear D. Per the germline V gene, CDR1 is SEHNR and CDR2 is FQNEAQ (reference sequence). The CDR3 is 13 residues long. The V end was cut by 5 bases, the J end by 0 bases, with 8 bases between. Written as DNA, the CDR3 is TGTGCCAGCAGCCCACAGAGCTCCTACGAGCAGTACTTC. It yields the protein CASSPQSSYEQYF.

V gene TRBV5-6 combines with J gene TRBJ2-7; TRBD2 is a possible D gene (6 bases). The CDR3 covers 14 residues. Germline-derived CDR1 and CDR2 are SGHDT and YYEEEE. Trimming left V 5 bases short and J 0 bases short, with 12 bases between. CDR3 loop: CASRLAAGSYEQYF. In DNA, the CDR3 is TGTGCCAGCAGACTCGCAGCGGGCTCCTACGAGCAGTACTTC.

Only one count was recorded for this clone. Written as DNA, the CDR3 is TGCGCCAGCACCCACCGACAGGGGTCTGGGGCCAACGTCCTGACTTTC. Protein product: CASTHRQGSGANVLTF. The rearrangement joins TRBV5-1 to TRBJ2-6, with TRBD1 identical over 8 bases. In germline, CDR1 is SGHRS, CDR2 YFSETQ. The length of the CDR3 is 16 residues. Trimming removed 6 bases from V and 1 base from J; junction bases left unmatched: 6.

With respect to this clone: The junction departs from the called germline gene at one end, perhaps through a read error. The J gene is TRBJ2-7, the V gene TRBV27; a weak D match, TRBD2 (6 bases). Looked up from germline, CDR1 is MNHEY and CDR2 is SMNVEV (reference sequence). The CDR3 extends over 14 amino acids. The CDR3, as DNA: TGTGCCAGCAGTCTATCCCCGGGGGTCTACGAGCAGTACTTC. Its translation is CASSLSPGVYEQYF.

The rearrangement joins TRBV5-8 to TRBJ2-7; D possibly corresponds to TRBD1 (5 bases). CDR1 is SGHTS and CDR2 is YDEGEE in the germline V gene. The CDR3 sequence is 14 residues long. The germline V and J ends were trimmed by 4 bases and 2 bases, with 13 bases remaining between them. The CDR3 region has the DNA TGTGCCAGCAGCGACTCGACAGTTACCTACGAGCAGTACTTC. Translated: CASSDSTVTYEQYF.

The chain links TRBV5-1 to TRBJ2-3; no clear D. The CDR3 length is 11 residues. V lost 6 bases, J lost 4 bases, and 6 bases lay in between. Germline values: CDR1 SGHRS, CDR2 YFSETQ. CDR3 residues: CASILSDTQYF. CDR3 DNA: TGCGCCAGCATTCTTTCAGATACGCAGTATTTT.

CDR3 sequence (DNA): TGTGCCAGTAGTTGGGGGACAGGCACTGAAGCTTTCTTT. Protein: CASSWGTGTEAFF. The chain combines TRBV19 with TRBJ1-1, with 8 bases fitting TRBD1. The CDR3 extends over 13 amino acids. V lost 5 bases to trimming and J lost 4 bases; unmatched junction nucleotides: 3. Germline-derived CDR1 and CDR2 are LNHDA and SQIVND (reference sequence).

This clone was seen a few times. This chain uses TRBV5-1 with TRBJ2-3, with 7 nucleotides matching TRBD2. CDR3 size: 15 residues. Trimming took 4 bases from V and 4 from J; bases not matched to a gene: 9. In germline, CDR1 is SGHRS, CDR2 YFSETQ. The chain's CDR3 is CASSAGTTGADTQYF. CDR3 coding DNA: TGCGCCAGCAGCGCCGGGACTACCGGTGCAGATACGCAGTATTTT. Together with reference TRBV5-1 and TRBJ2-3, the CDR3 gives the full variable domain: KAGVTQTPRYLIKTRGQQVTLSCSPISGHRSVSWYQQTPGQGLQFLFEYFSETQRNKGNFPGRFSGRQFSNSRSEMNVSTLELGDSALYLCASSAGTTGADTQYFGPGTRLTVL.

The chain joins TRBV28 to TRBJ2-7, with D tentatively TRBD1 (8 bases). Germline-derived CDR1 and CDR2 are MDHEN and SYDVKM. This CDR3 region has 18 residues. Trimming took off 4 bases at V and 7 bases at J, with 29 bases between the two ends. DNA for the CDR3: TGTGCCAGCAGTTCCCGATACATTCACAGGGGGGGTCCTGGGGAGCAGTACTTC. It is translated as CASSSRYIHRGGPGEQYF. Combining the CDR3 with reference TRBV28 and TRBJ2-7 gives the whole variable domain DVKVTQSSRYLVKRTGEKVFLECVQDMDHENMFWYRQDPGLGLRLIYFSYDVKMKEKGDIPEGYSVSREKKERFSLILESASTNQTSMYLCASSSRYIHRGGPGEQYFGPGTRLTVT.

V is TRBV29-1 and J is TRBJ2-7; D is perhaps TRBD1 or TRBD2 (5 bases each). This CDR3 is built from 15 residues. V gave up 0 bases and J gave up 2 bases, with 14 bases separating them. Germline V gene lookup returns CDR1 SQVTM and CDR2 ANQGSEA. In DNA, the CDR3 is TGCAGCGTTGAAGAAGCCGAGGGGTCTCCCTACGAGCAGTACTTC. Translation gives CSVEEAEGSPYEQYF.

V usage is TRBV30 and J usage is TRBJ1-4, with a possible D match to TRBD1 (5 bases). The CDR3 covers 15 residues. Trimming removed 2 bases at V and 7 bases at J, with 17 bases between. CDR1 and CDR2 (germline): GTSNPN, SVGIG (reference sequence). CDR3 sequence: CAWSRGGVVGEKLFF. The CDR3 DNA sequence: TGTGCCTGGAGTCGCGGAGGGGTTGTTGGTGAAAAACTGTTTTTT.

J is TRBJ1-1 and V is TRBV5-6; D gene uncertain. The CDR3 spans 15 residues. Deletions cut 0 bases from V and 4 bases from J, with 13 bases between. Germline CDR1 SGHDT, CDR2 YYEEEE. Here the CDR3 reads CASSLGVLMGTEAFF. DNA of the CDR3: TGTGCCAGCAGCTTGGGAGTGTTGATGGGCACTGAAGCTTTCTTT.

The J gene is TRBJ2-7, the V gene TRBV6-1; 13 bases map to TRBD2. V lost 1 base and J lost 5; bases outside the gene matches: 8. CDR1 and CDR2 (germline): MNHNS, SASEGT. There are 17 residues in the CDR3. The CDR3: CASSEGAGLAGWNEQYF. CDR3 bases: TGTGCCAGCAGTGAAGGAGCGGGACTAGCGGGATGGAACGAGCAGTACTTC.

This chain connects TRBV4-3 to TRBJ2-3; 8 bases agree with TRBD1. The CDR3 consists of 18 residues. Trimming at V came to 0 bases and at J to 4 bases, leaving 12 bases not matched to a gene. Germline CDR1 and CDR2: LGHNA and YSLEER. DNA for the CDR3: TGCGCCAGCAGCCAAGAGATACCCGGGACAGGAAACCCAGATACGCAGTATTTT. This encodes CASSQEIPGTGNPDTQYF.

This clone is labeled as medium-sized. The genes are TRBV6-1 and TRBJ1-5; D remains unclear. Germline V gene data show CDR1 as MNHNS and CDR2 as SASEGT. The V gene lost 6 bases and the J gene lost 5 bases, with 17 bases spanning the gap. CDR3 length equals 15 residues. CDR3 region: CASSVDTDNYQPQHF. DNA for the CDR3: TGTGCCAGCAGCGTAGACACCGACAACTATCAGCCCCAGCATTTT.

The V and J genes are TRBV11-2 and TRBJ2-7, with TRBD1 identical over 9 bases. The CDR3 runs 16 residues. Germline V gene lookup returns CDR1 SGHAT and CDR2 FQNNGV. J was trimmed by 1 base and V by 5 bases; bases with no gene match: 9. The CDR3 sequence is CASSDGQGFGSYEQYF. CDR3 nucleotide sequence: TGTGCCAGCAGCGACGGACAGGGGTTCGGGTCCTACGAGCAGTACTTC.

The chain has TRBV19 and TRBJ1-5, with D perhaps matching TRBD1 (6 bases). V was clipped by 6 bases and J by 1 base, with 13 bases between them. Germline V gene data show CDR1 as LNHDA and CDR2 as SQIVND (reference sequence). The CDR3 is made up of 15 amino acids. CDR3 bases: TGTGCCAGTAGAGAAGGACAGAGGAGCAATCAGCCCCAGCATTTT. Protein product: CASREGQRSNQPQHF. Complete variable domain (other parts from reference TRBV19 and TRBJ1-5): DGGITQSPKYLFRKEGQNVTLSCEQNLNHDAMYWYRQDPGQGLRLIYYSQIVNDFQKGDIAEGYSVSREKKESFPLTVTSAQKNPTAFYLCASREGQRSNQPQHFGDGTRLSIL.

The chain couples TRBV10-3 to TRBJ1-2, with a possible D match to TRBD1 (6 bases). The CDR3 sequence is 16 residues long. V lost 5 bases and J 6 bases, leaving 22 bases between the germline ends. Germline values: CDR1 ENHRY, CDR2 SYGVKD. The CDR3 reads CAISPQLGEGVNGYTF. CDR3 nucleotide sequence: TGTGCCATCAGTCCTCAACTCGGAGAGGGGGTAAATGGCTACACCTTC.

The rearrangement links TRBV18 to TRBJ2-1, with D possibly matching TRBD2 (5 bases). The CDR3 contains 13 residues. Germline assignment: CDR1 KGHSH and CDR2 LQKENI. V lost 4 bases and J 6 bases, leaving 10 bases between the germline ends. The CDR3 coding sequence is TGTGCCAGCTCACTTGGGGAGTCCAATGAGCAGTTCTTC. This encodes CASSLGESNEQFF.

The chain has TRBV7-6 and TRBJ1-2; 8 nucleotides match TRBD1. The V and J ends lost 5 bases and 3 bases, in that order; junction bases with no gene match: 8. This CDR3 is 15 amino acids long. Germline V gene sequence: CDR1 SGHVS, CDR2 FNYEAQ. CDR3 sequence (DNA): TGTGCCAGCAGCGTAGGGACAGGTGCTGACTATGGCTACACCTTC. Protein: CASSVGTGADYGYTF.

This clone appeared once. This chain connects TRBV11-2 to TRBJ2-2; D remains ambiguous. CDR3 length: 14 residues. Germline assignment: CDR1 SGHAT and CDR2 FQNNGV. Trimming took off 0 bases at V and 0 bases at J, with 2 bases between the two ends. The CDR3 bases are TGTGCCAGCAGCTTAGAAGCGAACACCGGGGAGCTGTTTTTT. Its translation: CASSLEANTGELFF.

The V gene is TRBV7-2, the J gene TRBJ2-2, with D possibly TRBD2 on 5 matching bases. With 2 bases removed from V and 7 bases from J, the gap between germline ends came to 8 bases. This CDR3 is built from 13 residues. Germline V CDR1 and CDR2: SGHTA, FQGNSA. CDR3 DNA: TGTGCCAGCAGCTTAATCGGGGACGGGGAGCTGTTTTTT. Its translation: CASSLIGDGELFF.

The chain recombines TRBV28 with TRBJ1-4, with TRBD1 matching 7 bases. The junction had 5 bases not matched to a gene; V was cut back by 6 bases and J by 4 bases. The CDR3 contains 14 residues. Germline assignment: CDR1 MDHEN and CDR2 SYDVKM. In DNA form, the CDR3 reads TGTGCCAGCAGCCGGGACAGTTTTAATGAAAAACTGTTTTTT. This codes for CASSRDSFNEKLFF. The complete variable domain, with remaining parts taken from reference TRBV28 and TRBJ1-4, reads DVKVTQSSRYLVKRTGEKVFLECVQDMDHENMFWYRQDPGLGLRLIYFSYDVKMKEKGDIPEGYSVSREKKERFSLILESASTNQTSMYLCASSRDSFNEKLFFGSGTQLSVL.

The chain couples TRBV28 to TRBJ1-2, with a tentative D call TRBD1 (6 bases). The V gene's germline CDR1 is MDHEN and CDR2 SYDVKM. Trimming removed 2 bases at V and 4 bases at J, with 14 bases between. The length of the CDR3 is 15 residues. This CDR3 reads CASSLTQGGTYGYTF. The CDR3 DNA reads TGTGCCAGCAGTTTAACCCAAGGGGGTACCTATGGCTACACCTTC.

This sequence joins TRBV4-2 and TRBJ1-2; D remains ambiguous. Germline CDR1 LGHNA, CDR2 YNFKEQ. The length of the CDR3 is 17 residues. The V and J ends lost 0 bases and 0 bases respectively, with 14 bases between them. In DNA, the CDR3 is TGTGCCAGCAGCCAAGATCGGGCGGAGGCCGCTAACTATGGCTACACCTTC. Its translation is CASSQDRAEAANYGYTF.

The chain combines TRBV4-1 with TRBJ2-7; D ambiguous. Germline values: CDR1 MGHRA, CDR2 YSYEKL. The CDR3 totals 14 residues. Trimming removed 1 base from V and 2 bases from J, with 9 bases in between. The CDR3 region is CASSQGLGAYEQYF. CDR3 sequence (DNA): TGCGCCAGCAGCCAAGGTCTAGGCGCCTACGAGCAGTACTTC.

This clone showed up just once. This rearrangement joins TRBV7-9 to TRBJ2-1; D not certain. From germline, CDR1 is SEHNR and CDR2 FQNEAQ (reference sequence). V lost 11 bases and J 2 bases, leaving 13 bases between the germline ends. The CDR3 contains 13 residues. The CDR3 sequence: CARGEGPYNEQFF. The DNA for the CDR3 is TGTGCCCGAGGTGAAGGGCCCTACAATGAGCAGTTCTTC.

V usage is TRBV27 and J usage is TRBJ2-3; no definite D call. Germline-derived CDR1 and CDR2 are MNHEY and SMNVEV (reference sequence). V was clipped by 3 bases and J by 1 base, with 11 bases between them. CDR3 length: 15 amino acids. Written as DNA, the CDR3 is TGTGCCAGCAGTTTTAGCCCGGGTGGCACAGATACGCAGTATTTT. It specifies CASSFSPGGTDTQYF.